This entry lists 21 T cell receptor beta chains sequenced from one sample in a study of T cells after yellow fever vaccination. MiXCR, applied by TCRdb to the 5' RACE reads, yields one record per CDR3 protein. The sample lists 170,000 or so distinct CDR3 sequences; approximately 6.2% were seen once. The source was CD4+ T cells sorted from PBMCs, collected on the day of the first yellow fever vaccination. The receptors shown here come from a man aged 18-30 years who received the YFV17D yellow fever vaccine.

This clonotype was seen a handful of times. The rearrangement links TRBV21-1 to TRBJ1-5; the D call of TRBD1 is as the table states it, not checked on the DNA. TRBV21-1 counts as a pseudogene. There are 17 residues in the CDR3. The CDR3 here is CASSKGGSWCPGQPQHF. The CDR3, as DNA: TGTGCCAGCAGCAAAGGAGGTAGTTGGTGTCCCGGGCAGCCCCAGCATTTT.

This clonotype was seen repeatedly, ten times or more. The V gene is TRBV2, the J gene TRBJ2-7, with a possible D match to TRBD2 (7 bases). The CDR3 sequence is 17 residues long. Trimming removed 7 bases at V and 4 bases at J, with 26 bases between. The germline V gene has CDR1 SNHLY and CDR2 FYNNEI. This CDR3 is CASILGIRGARVYEQYF. The CDR3 region has the DNA TGTGCCAGCATCCTAGGCATCCGGGGGGCGAGAGTGTACGAGCAGTACTTC.

This chain uses TRBV5-5 with TRBJ2-5; perhaps TRBD1 as D (6 bases). In germline, CDR1 is SGHKS, CDR2 YYEKEE (reference sequence). This CDR3 comprises 15 residues. Trimming stripped 1 base from V and 2 bases from J, with 12 bases between. The CDR3, as DNA: TGTGCCAGCAGCTTGACCAGGGGATGGCAAGAGACCCAGTACTTC. Its translation is CASSLTRGWQETQYF.

This clonotype came up many times. The chain has TRBV7-3 and TRBJ2-7; 11 bases fit TRBD2. Germline CDR1 reads SGHTA; CDR2 reads FQGTGA. The CDR3 sequence is 16 residues long. V lost 2 bases, J lost 0 bases, and 3 bases stayed unmatched. The CDR3 is CASSLFLAGGSYEQYF. CDR3 DNA: TGTGCCAGCAGCTTATTCCTAGCGGGGGGCTCCTACGAGCAGTACTTC.

There are many counts of this clonotype. The chain is built from TRBV5-5 and TRBJ2-1; D uncertain. CDR1 SGHKS and CDR2 YYEKEE come from the germline V gene (reference sequence). The CDR3 loop spans 15 amino acids. V was shortened by 4 bases and J by 1 base, with 12 bases between the two germline ends. CDR3 sequence (DNA): TGTGCCAGCAGCCCCTACTACCTTTCCTACAATGAGCAGTTCTTC. The encoded protein is CASSPYYLSYNEQFF.

This clonotype was seen repeatedly, ten times or more. This chain joins TRBV18 and TRBJ2-3; D is perhaps TRBD1 or TRBD2 (5 bases each). The CDR3 loop spans 15 amino acids. Germline V gene lookup returns CDR1 KGHSH and CDR2 LQKENI. V was shortened by 6 bases and J by 1 base, with 14 bases between the two germline ends. The chain's CDR3 is CASSRDGRGTDTQYF. Written as DNA, the CDR3 is TGTGCCAGCTCCCGGGACGGACGCGGCACAGATACGCAGTATTTT.

The sample holds a few counts of this clonotype. The rearrangement links TRBV6-5 to TRBJ2-3, with D uncertain. Deletions cut 0 bases from V and 0 bases from J, with 4 bases between. The length of the CDR3 is 14 residues. Germline-derived CDR1 and CDR2 are MNHEY and SVGAGI. The CDR3 nucleotides read TGTGCCAGCAGTTACTCTAAGAGCACAGATACGCAGTATTTT. This sequence encodes CASSYSKSTDTQYF.

This clonotype was seen a handful of times. The chain joins TRBV7-2 to TRBJ2-5; D is ambiguous. Germline values: CDR1 SGHTA, CDR2 FQGNSA. The V end lost 5 bases, the J end lost 6 bases, and 10 bases lay between the germline ends. This CDR3 has 12 residues. CDR3 in DNA: TGTGCCAGCAGCCCCCACGAAAAGACCCAGTACTTC. Its translation: CASSPHEKTQYF.

The CDR3 reads CASSLPTERLGGYTF. The CDR3 DNA reads TGCGCCAGCAGCCTCCCGACAGAGAGGTTGGGTGGCTACACCTTC. The chain combines TRBV4-1 with TRBJ1-2; possibly TRBD1 for D (5 bases). CDR1 and CDR2 (germline): MGHRA, YSYEKL. The germline V and J ends were trimmed by 4 bases and 7 bases, with 19 bases remaining between them. This CDR3 comprises 15 residues.

At least ten counts were recorded for this clonotype. The chain uses TRBV5-1 and TRBJ2-3, with TRBD1 as a possible D gene (5 bases). Germline assignment: CDR1 SGHRS and CDR2 YFSETQ. Trimming removed 3 bases at V and 2 bases at J, with 13 bases between. This CDR3 is 15 amino acids long. The CDR3 DNA reads as TGCGCCAGCAGCTGGTGGGGCAGTACCACAGATACGCAGTATTTT. Translated, it gives CASSWWGSTTDTQYF.

This clonotype was seen at least ten times. V is TRBV11-2 and J is TRBJ2-5; D gene uncertain. Per the germline V gene, CDR1 is SGHAT and CDR2 is FQNNGV. The CDR3 is 14 amino acids. V was shortened by 8 bases and J by 0 bases, with 13 bases between the two germline ends. CDR3 bases: TGTGCCAGCTGGAGCGACTCGTACCAAGAGACCCAGTACTTC. Translating gives CASWSDSYQETQYF.

The CDR3 reads CSAPGPVEETQYF. CDR3 DNA sequence: TGCAGTGCCCCCGGGCCTGTGGAAGAGACCCAGTACTTC. The rearrangement joins TRBV20-1 to TRBJ2-5; no clear D gene. The CDR3 spans 13 residues. Trimming removed 6 bases from V and 3 bases from J, with 14 bases in between. The germline V gene encodes CDR1 DFQATT and CDR2 SNEGSKA (reference sequence).

The table lists this clonotype with many counts. The J gene is TRBJ1-4, the V gene TRBV2, with D uncertain. Germline loops: CDR1 SNHLY, CDR2 FYNNEI. V was cut by 4 bases and J by 5 bases, with 11 bases left in between. This CDR3 region has 14 residues. The CDR3 nucleotides are TGTGCCAGCAGTGTAAGGCAGAGAAATGAAAAACTGTTTTTT. Residues: CASSVRQRNEKLFF. Full variable domain (outside the CDR3, taken from reference TRBV2 and TRBJ1-4): EPEVTQTPSHQVTQMGQEVILRCVPISNHLYFYWYRQILGQKVEFLVSFYNNEISEKSEIFDDQFSVERPDGSNFTLKIRSTKLEDSAMYFCASSVRQRNEKLFFGSGTQLSVL.

This chain uses TRBV2 with TRBJ1-1; TRBD1 agrees at 7 bases. There are 12 residues in the CDR3. The germline V gene encodes CDR1 SNHLY and CDR2 FYNNEI. V trimming: 7 bases; J trimming: 5 bases; junction bases outside the gene matches: 4. For the CDR3, the DNA is TGTGCCAGCATTAAACAGGGGACTGAAGCTTTCTTT. Protein sequence: CASIKQGTEAFF.

This clonotype was seen at least ten times. The chain links TRBV5-6 to TRBJ1-2; a possible D gene is TRBD1 (5 bases). Per the germline V gene, CDR1 is SGHDT and CDR2 is YYEEEE. The CDR3 contains 14 residues. V gave up 5 bases and J gave up 10 bases, with 21 bases separating them. CDR3 in amino acids: CASSPLAVGGVYTF. The CDR3 DNA reads TGTGCCAGCAGTCCCTTAGCGGTTGGAGGGGTCTACACCTTC.

This clonotype appeared a few times. The J gene is TRBJ2-7, the V gene TRBV5-1; either TRBD1 or TRBD2 may supply D (5 bases each). V was shortened by 0 bases and J by 5 bases, with 18 bases between the two germline ends. Germline V gene lookup returns CDR1 SGHRS and CDR2 YFSETQ. This CDR3 is 16 amino acids long. Written as DNA, the CDR3 is TGCGCCAGCAGCTTGGTATCGGGACCTAGGGTTAACGAGCAGTACTTC. This encodes CASSLVSGPRVNEQYF.

The rearrangement uses TRBV28 and TRBJ1-5; D not resolved. The ends were cut back, 6 bases at V and 4 bases at J, with 16 bases in the middle. The germline V gene encodes CDR1 MDHEN and CDR2 SYDVKM. The CDR3 is 15 residues long. The CDR3 nucleotides read TGTGCCAGCAGCCCCTTCCGCGGAGAAAATCAGCCCCAGCATTTT. Its protein is CASSPFRGENQPQHF. The whole variable domain, remainder taken from reference TRBV28 and TRBJ1-5, is DVKVTQSSRYLVKRTGEKVFLECVQDMDHENMFWYRQDPGLGLRLIYFSYDVKMKEKGDIPEGYSVSREKKERFSLILESASTNQTSMYLCASSPFRGENQPQHFGDGTRLSIL.

Only a few counts were recorded for this clonotype. CDR3 protein: CATHGDKAETQYF. The DNA for the CDR3 is TGTGCCACACATGGGGATAAAGCGGAGACCCAGTACTTC. This rearrangement joins TRBV10-3 to TRBJ2-5; the D is unclear. The germline V and J ends were trimmed by 10 bases and 5 bases, with 17 bases remaining between them. Germline CDR1 is ENHRY and CDR2 is SYGVKD. There are 13 residues in the CDR3.

A few counts support this clonotype. The V gene is TRBV20-1, the J gene TRBJ1-2; D is undetermined. V was trimmed by 6 bases and J by 7 bases, leaving 12 bases between them. CDR1 DFQATT and CDR2 SNEGSKA come from the germline V gene (reference sequence). This CDR3 is 11 amino acids long. The CDR3 sequence is CSASERVGYTF. The CDR3 nucleotides read TGCAGTGCCTCCGAACGAGTTGGCTACACCTTC.

This clonotype was counted only a few times. V and J are TRBV11-2 and TRBJ2-3; D is uncertain. Germline V gene lookup returns CDR1 SGHAT and CDR2 FQNNGV. The CDR3 covers 16 residues. Trimming pared 1 base from V and 3 bases from J, leaving 14 bases between. The CDR3 DNA is TGTGCCAGCAGCTTAGTTGGGGTTATTAGTACAGATACGCAGTATTTT. Amino acids: CASSLVGVISTDTQYF.

This clonotype has more than one count but fewer than ten. The rearrangement uses TRBV18 and TRBJ1-1; the D is unclear. Trimming took off 3 bases at V and 1 base at J, with 18 bases between the two ends. From germline, CDR1 is KGHSH and CDR2 LQKENI. The CDR3 is 17 amino acids. The CDR3, as DNA: TGTGCCAGCTCACCCGTCCATTTTCCCGATTGGAACACTGAAGCTTTCTTT. Encoded protein: CASSPVHFPDWNTEAFF. Complete variable domain (other parts from reference TRBV18 and TRBJ1-1): NAGVMQNPRHLVRRRGQEARLRCSPMKGHSHVYWYRQLPEEGLKFMVYLQKENIIDESGMPKERFSAEFPKEGPSILRIQQVVRGDSAAYFCASSPVHFPDWNTEAFFGQGTRLTVV.